This TCR beta chain came from a study of cytomegalovirus exposure and HLA in healthy donors (TCRdb year 2017). Notes on the research overall: According to an earlier analysis of 587 of the donors, about 179 million T cells yielded 117 million unique TCR beta sequences and 276 Gb of sequence data. An early release covering roughly 600 HLA-typed donors comprised 250 to 350 gigabases of sequencing data and roughly 85 million unique TCR sequences. The genetic ancestry cluster associated with self-reported Caucasian donors included 81% of the roughly 410 genotyped donors. The aim of the study was to test whether cataloging public T cell receptors could identify signatures of past pathogen exposure. The study used immunosequencing to profile the T cell repertoires of more than 650 subjects and linked those repertoires to cytomegalovirus serostatus. Besides the first cohort of 550 to 750 subjects, a separate validation cohort made up of over 95 different subjects was used. The study combined high-throughput TCR immunosequencing, statistical association of individual TCRs with disease status, and machine learning to predict cytomegalovirus infection status. A later analysis re-analyzed previously published TCR beta repertoires from hundreds of donors and added high-resolution HLA genotyping to study TCR occurrence patterns. In the later analysis, no new phenotypic data were used to find candidate immune exposures; instead, reliance was placed on TCR beta sequences and their occurrence across donors. An earlier analysis of about 600 of the donors used high-throughput TCR beta sequencing to judge whether each TCR beta V gene segment behaved as functional or pseudogenic. Donor age, sex, ethnicity and CMV serostatus were collected together with the repertoire data. In a later genetic analysis, genome-wide SNP genotypes for about three fifths of the roughly 670 donors were used, and that subset was treated as a discovery cohort. Every repertoire in the discovery cohort had been generated on one and the same sequencing platform. Both class I and class II loci were covered by HLA typing, at four-digit resolution. The number of typed donors differed by locus: about 629-630 for A, B, C, DRB1 and DQB1; approximately 530 for DQA1; about 600 for DPA1; and roughly 450 for DPB1. Because of strong linkage in the cohort, roughly five DR-DQ haplotypes were treated as single units for association and clustering. Among a few hundred genotyped donors of the cohort, an average of 235,054 unique TCR beta nucleotide sequences were sequenced per donor, roughly 20% of them non-productive.

In total, about 650 healthy bone marrow donors made up the cohort. At the time of sampling, all cohort members were nominally healthy, though unrecorded immune exposures were likely present. The donor was CMV seropositive and belonged to the group of 250 to 300 seropositive cohort members. A peripheral blood sample was collected from each donor, and TCR beta sequencing was performed on peripheral blood mononuclear cells. Genomic DNA extraction from the blood cell samples was performed with the Qiagen DNeasy Blood Extraction Kit. In the case of this clone: The antigen it binds to is not known. Per-base quality was not reported, and no clone a single base away is much larger than it.

Clipping removes 2 bases from V and 7 bases from J, with 10 as the unmatched junction base count. CDR1 and CDR2 are drawn from the germline V gene (reference sequence): MNHNY, SVGAGI. There are 16 amino acids in the CDR3, from cysteine to phenylalanine inclusive. Of the read, only the CDR3 DNA is kept; its 48 bases are in frame from base 1. Library creation used the immunoSEQ multiplex PCR assay. A mixture of 60 forward primers for TCR Vbeta segments and 13 reverse primers for TCR Jbeta segments was used in the multiplex PCR. Amplification of the CDR3 region of rearranged TCR beta genes was performed with a multiplex PCR assay on genomic DNA. On the Illumina HiSeq System, the amplified TCR beta libraries were sequenced as 87-base-pair reads. The authors' pipeline ran thus. Across the 666 repertoires, a later analysis counted tens of millions of unique TCR beta chains, roughly 11 million of which were shared by at least two donors. To remove PCR and sequencing errors, raw reads were error-corrected and collapsed into unique sequences using a nearest-neighbor algorithm that merged closely related sequences. To assign V, D and J gene segments, CDR3 sequences were aligned to IMGT reference sequences. Each retained sequence needed at least a six-nucleotide match to both a V gene segment and a J gene segment. Rearrangements were called productive when the CDR3 lacked stop codons and stayed in frame with V and J; all others were non-productive. Following IMGT convention, CDR3 was defined as the stretch from the second conserved V-encoded cysteine up to the conserved J-encoded phenylalanine. Sequences without an unambiguous match to a single V gene segment were excluded from the earlier analysis of approximately 600 of the donors. In an earlier analysis of some 590 of the donors, a V segment was called functional when productive rearrangements were above 56.7%, and segregating when the standard deviation between donors exceeded 5%. A statistical classification framework was developed to diagnose cytomegalovirus status using the catalog of TCR beta chain sequences. V and J gene assignment, in a later analysis, came from comparing TCR nucleotide sequences with IMGT/GENE-DB human TR gene sequences. In a later analysis, CDR3 sequences and most-parsimonious VDJ recombination scenarios were assigned using the TCRdist pipeline. A later analysis defined each TCR beta chain by its CDR3 amino acid sequence plus V-gene family, and excluded reads lacking a unique V-gene family. In a later analysis, a few hundred highly shared, low-generation-probability nucleotide sequences were removed to address suspected cross-contamination and a sequencing artifact. In a later analysis, a clonal expansion index was calculated for each public chain from normalized within-repertoire ranks of inferred template counts. In a later analysis, generation probabilities were computed using a VDJ recombination model fitted to out-of-frame rearrangements, and the results were checked against IGoR. In a later analysis, TCR-TCR, TCR-HLA and TCR-CMV co-occurrence was scored with hypergeometric tests, and a repertoire-size bias correction was applied to TCR pairs. A later analysis estimated false discovery rates by permuting HLA or CMV assignments 20 times. A later analysis grouped co-occurring TCRs with DBSCAN, adding TCRdist sequence similarity when clustering within HLA-allele-positive subsets. Co-occurrence clustering excluded repertoires with fewer than 30,000 or more than 120,000 public chains, plus five with anomalous nucleotide sharing. TCRdb holds this immuneACCESS table with in-frame rearrangements only. Some clones are missing; in checked studies, unresolved V genes explain under half, and the rest has no known cause. V and J calls and clone size are as listed in that table; D and trimming were resolved from the DNA. This sample lists around 150,000 clones; roughly four fifths were detected once. The ten largest clones take up roughly 4% of the sample.

On the study overall, not on this receptor specifically: According to a later analysis, parvovirus B19, influenza, CMV and Epstein-Barr virus appeared linked to several top co-occurrence clusters. An earlier analysis of approximately 500 of the donors showed that most TCR beta V segments appeared in productive rearrangements either about 87% or about 30% of the time, which broadly matched IMGT annotations. In the study, about 150 TCR beta chains were listed as associated with cytomegalovirus. A later genetic analysis associated a missense DCLRE1C variant with V-gene and J-gene trimming of TCR beta chains, and an independent cohort replicated the association. The authors suggested that the approach could potentially be extended to other disease states and immunological phenotypes. When HLA alleles, especially DR and DQ, strongly co-occurred, attributing TCR associations to individual alleles was difficult. At a false discovery rate of 0.05, a later analysis linked 16,000 or so TCR beta sequences to specific HLA alleles. HLA typing was unavailable for some donors at each locus, so association tests used only the typed subset. Roughly uniform sequencing depth across donors was assumed in presence/absence analyses, although this assumption may not hold. Because the 87-base-pair reads could not distinguish some IMGT-functional V segments, including TRBV6-2 and TRBV6-3, those segments were excluded. About 17 rarely observed V segments, including chromosome 9 orphons, were excluded from the earlier analysis of 550 to 700 of the donors because counts were too low. Cytomegalovirus status was reported to be diagnosed by the classifier with high specificity and sensitivity in both the original and validation cohorts. A later analysis found that HLA-associated TCR beta chains were more clonally expanded and had lower generation probabilities than equally common non-associated chains. According to a later analysis, most CMV-associated TCR beta chains appeared to be HLA-restricted, and the HLA associations seemed to be driven largely by CMV exposure. In vitro tests confirmed that three of the cytomegalovirus-associated TCR beta chains recognize cytomegalovirus antigens. While some public TCRs were present in many individuals, most TCR sequences turned up only very rarely across donors. According to a later genetic analysis, donors in an Asian-associated ancestry cluster had fewer N-insertions in productive TCRs than the approximately 630-donor mean. Linkage disequilibrium might explain the correlated functional status among segregating V segments, but an unknown experimental factor could not be excluded. The sequencing pipeline was judged likely to have produced a cluster of highly shared sequence variants as a technical artifact. A later analysis found that TCR association rates varied across HLA loci, with DRB1 alleles showing the most associated TCRs and HLA-C alleles the fewest. This cohort had only TCR beta chains sequenced, and the lack of alpha or paired-chain data limited which features could be detected. The only immune exposure information available for the cohort was CMV serostatus. A further reported finding was that TCR beta sequences accurately predicted the HLA-A and HLA-B alleles for most subjects in the first cohort.

The chain was built from TRBV6-6 and TRBJ1-3; a stretch of 8 junction bases matches TRBD1. The sample was PBMCs. This TCR was sampled from a man in his forties or fifties in good health and CMV-seropositive. The nucleotide sequence is given as TGTGCCAGCAGTTACAATCAGGGGGCTAATTCGAACACCATATATTTT. Translated, this gives CASSYNQGANSNTIYF.